What follows is one T cell receptor (beta chain) and its context. As yet, its antigen is unknown. Trimming took 6 bases from V and 6 from J, leaving 15 bases between them. CDR1 and CDR2 (germline): MNHNY, SVGAGI (reference sequence). The CDR3 has 13 amino acids. These data are taken from a study of shared clonotypes between healthy human individuals. DNA at about 0.2 ug, tens of thousands of T cell genomes, went into sorted-subset replicate PCRs. In the authors' workflow: Junction-only immunoSEQ sequences carried no quality scores, so filtering differed. The protocol was immunoSEQ multiplex PCR, while the TCRdb copy is restricted to in-frame clones and leaves out a portion. For V, J and clone size, that table is used; D and trimming come from the DNA. The sample includes about 2.3 million clones, less than 95% seen only once; the top ten take approximately 0.41%. Splitting of CD4+ cells produced CD45RA+ naive and CD45RA-negative memory subsets.

Whole-study findings and limits: What naive subsets generally showed was a larger estimated richness than memory subsets showed.

The sequenced sample consisted of naive CD4+ T cells from PBMCs. The subset is: CD45RA+ positively selected. This chain joins TRBV6-6 and TRBJ2-7; no clear D. The clonotype comes from a man between 18 and 29 years old in good health. Some clones in this sample may be carry-over from other donors' samples. The CDR3 nucleotides read TGTGCCAGCAGCCACCCACCTGGGCGCGAGCAGTACTTC. Translated, it gives CASSHPPGREQYF.